This TCR beta chain was recorded in a study of T cells expressing NK-cell markers. The study, taken as a whole, reports: The share of CD8+ T cells held by dominant NKG2C+ clonotypes was roughly 1.0-7.5% in roughly 6 donors.

Comment on this clonotype: The antigen remains unidentified.

For each CDR3 protein, TCRdb gives one entry from its re-call of the 5' RACE reads, without DNA. The sample spans 150,000 to 170,000 distinct CDR3 sequences; the ten largest clones claim around 37%. Germline loops: CDR1 SGHDN, CDR2 FVKESK. The CDR3 is made up of 16 amino acids. The sample comprised blood T cells: a sorted CD56 or NKG2C T cell subset, CD4+ or CD8+ T cells, or bulk PBMC T cells (not recorded which). The clonotype originates from a woman aged 50 to 60 in good health. The chain couples TRBV14 to TRBJ2-1; checking the TCRdb D call of TRBD2 is not possible without DNA. CDR3 sequence reads: CASSQDLASGSNEQFF. Variable domain in full (rest from reference TRBV14 and TRBJ2-1): EAGVTQFPSHSVIEKGQTVTLRCDPISGHDNLYWYRRVMGKEIKFLLHFVKESKQDESGMPNNRFLAERTGGTYSTLKVQPAELEDSGVYFCASSQDLASGSNEQFFGPGTRLTVL.